Below, 22 T cell receptor beta chains from the same sample are listed, as sequenced in a study of cytomegalovirus exposure and HLA in healthy donors (dated by TCRdb to 2015 to 2018). The library came from the immunoSEQ multiplex PCR assay. The multiplex PCR relied on a mix of 60 forward primers for TCR Vbeta segments and 13 reverse primers for TCR Jbeta segments. This is the immuneACCESS table as TCRdb keeps it, with only in-frame sequences that have V and J called. A part of the clones is gone; compared with another copy, unresolved V genes explain less than half, and the rest is unexplained. The sample records 65,000 to 75,000 clones, around 63% of which are singletons. Jointly, the top ten make up around 1.9% of the sample. Sequenced: PBMCs. These receptors all stem from a woman in her 30s in good health and CMV-seronegative.

V gene TRBV7-3 combines with J gene TRBJ2-6; D is ambiguous. The CDR3 has 16 residues. Germline V gene lookup returns CDR1 SGHTA and CDR2 FQGTGA. V was cut by 0 bases and J by 0 bases, with 6 bases left in between. CDR3 bases: TGTGCCAGCAGCTTAACTCCCAACTCTGGGGCCAACGTCCTGACTTTC. It yields the protein CASSLTPNSGANVLTF.

The chain couples TRBV28 to TRBJ1-4; 10 bases are a match to TRBD1. CDR1 is MDHEN and CDR2 is SYDVKM in the germline V gene. V lost 3 bases, J lost 4 bases, and 14 bases stayed unmatched. This CDR3 region has 19 residues. In DNA, the CDR3 is TGTGCCAGCAGTTTCCACCCCCTCGACAGGGGGCAAAGTAATGAAAAACTGTTTTTT. It codes for CASSFHPLDRGQSNEKLFF.

The rearrangement links TRBV5-1 to TRBJ1-4, with D uncertain. With 0 bases removed from V and 10 bases from J, the gap between germline ends came to 16 bases. CDR3 size: 15 residues. Germline CDR1 reads SGHRS; CDR2 reads YFSETQ. CDR3 DNA: TGCGCCAGCAGCTTGGAGGGTTACCGGGAGGGAAAACTGTTTTTT. Its protein is CASSLEGYREGKLFF.

This clone has just one count. The chain combines TRBV7-2 with TRBJ2-7; 10 nucleotides align to TRBD1. CDR1 and CDR2 from the germline V gene are SGHTA and FQGNSA. The ends lost 1 base at V and 4 bases at J; junction bases unmatched: 7. The CDR3 extends over 16 amino acids. The CDR3: CASSLDYGTGVYEQYF. The CDR3 region has the DNA TGTGCCAGCAGCTTAGACTACGGGACAGGGGTATACGAGCAGTACTTC.

This chain uses TRBV19 with TRBJ1-1; 10 nucleotides match TRBD1. The CDR3 covers 13 residues. The germline V gene encodes CDR1 LNHDA and CDR2 SQIVND (reference sequence). Trimming removed 7 bases from V and 4 bases from J; junction bases left unmatched: 3. The CDR3 sequence is CASTRTGGTEAFF. The CDR3 DNA reads TGTGCCAGTACCCGGACAGGGGGCACTGAAGCTTTCTTT.

The V and J genes are TRBV18 and TRBJ1-1, with D uncertain. With 0 bases removed from V and 6 bases from J, the gap between germline ends came to 17 bases. The CDR3 has 16 residues. From germline, CDR1 is KGHSH and CDR2 LQKENI. This CDR3 is CASSPPVNFKRAEAFF. CDR3 DNA sequence: TGTGCCAGCTCACCACCGGTTAATTTCAAACGAGCTGAAGCTTTCTTT.

Here the CDR3 reads CASSLGGAATNEKLFF. CDR3 coding DNA: TGTGCCAGCAGCTTAGGTGGTGCAGCAACTAATGAAAAACTGTTTTTT. The chain employs TRBV7-8 and TRBJ1-4; no reliable D call. The CDR3 extends over 16 amino acids. CDR1 is SGHVS and CDR2 is FQNEAQ in the germline V gene. Trimming took 1 base from V and 0 from J, leaving 9 bases between them.

This clone was recorded only once. The rearrangement links TRBV7-9 to TRBJ2-7, with D perhaps matching TRBD1 (5 bases). V lost 5 bases, J lost 6 bases, and 23 bases lay in between. Germline lookup yields CDR1 SEHNR and CDR2 FQNEAQ (reference sequence). The CDR3 totals 16 residues. This chain's CDR3 is CASSPEKGVWNGEQYF. The CDR3 bases are TGTGCCAGCAGCCCCGAGAAAGGGGTTTGGAATGGCGAGCAGTACTTC.

On this clone itself: Being one base from a much bigger clone, this may be a read error. Other DNA variants within this sample encode the same CDR3. The CDR3 reads CASSEFTTASTDTQYF. CDR3 in DNA: TGTGCCAGCAGCGAATTCACAACCGCTAGCACAGATACGCAGTATTTT. The rearrangement links TRBV6-1 to TRBJ2-3; D is unresolved. This CDR3 contains 16 residues. V lost 6 bases and J lost 0, with 16 bases in between. Germline V gene lookup returns CDR1 MNHNS and CDR2 SASEGT.

The chain combines TRBV18 with TRBJ1-6; D is unresolved. Germline CDR1 KGHSH, CDR2 LQKENI. V dropped 3 bases and J dropped 7 bases, with 7 bases sitting between them. The CDR3 consists of 13 residues. The CDR3 here is CASSPARNSPLHF. The CDR3 DNA sequence: TGTGCCAGCTCACCGGCAAGAAATTCACCCCTCCACTTT.

This clone occurred a few times. J is TRBJ1-1 and V is TRBV21-1; the DNA was not used to check the table's D call, TRBD1. TRBV21-1 is marked as a pseudogene. The CDR3 spans 15 residues. CDR3 DNA: TGTGCCAGCAGCCAAGGATTGGGGGCGATGGCTGAAGCTTTCTTT. Amino acid sequence: CASSQGLGAMAEAFF.

This clone occurred a few times. The chain employs TRBV2 and TRBJ1-5, with 8 positions matching TRBD1. J lost 4 bases, V lost 3 bases, and 2 bases had no gene match. There are 14 residues in the CDR3. Germline assignment: CDR1 SNHLY and CDR2 FYNNEI. The CDR3 nucleotides are TGTGCCAGCAGTGACAGGGGGCGGAATCAGCCCCAGCATTTT. Translation: CASSDRGRNQPQHF.

The chain combines TRBV11-2 with TRBJ2-5; 11 positions match TRBD2. Germline CDR1 and CDR2: SGHAT and FQNNGV. The CDR3 length is 16 residues. V dropped 1 base and J dropped 4; count of bases not matched to a gene: 5. DNA of the CDR3: TGTGCCAGCAGCTTAGTCTTAGCGGGGGGGGGAGAGACCCAGTACTTC. The encoded protein is CASSLVLAGGGETQYF.

The chain is built from TRBV7-9 and TRBJ1-3; D ambiguous. Germline lookup yields CDR1 SEHNR and CDR2 FQNEAQ (reference sequence). The germline V and J ends were trimmed by 4 bases and 3 bases, with 16 bases remaining between them. This CDR3 region has 16 residues. This chain's CDR3 is CASSSAYRGYGNTIYF. CDR3 DNA sequence: TGTGCCAGCAGCTCGGCGTACAGAGGGTATGGAAACACCATATATTTT. Complete variable domain (other parts from reference TRBV7-9 and TRBJ1-3): DTGVSQNPRHKITKRGQNVTFRCDPISEHNRLYWYRQTLGQGPEFLTYFQNEAQLEKSRLLSDRFSAERPKGSFSTLEIQRTEQGDSAMYLCASSSAYRGYGNTIYFGEGSWLTVV.

The chain recombines TRBV6-5 with TRBJ2-7; D possibly corresponds to TRBD1 (6 bases). Germline V gene lookup returns CDR1 MNHEY and CDR2 SVGAGI. This CDR3 is built from 13 residues. V was pared by 6 bases and J by 5 bases, with 14 bases between. This CDR3 reads CASSRGRDNEQYF. CDR3 in DNA: TGTGCCAGCAGCAGAGGACGGGACAACGAGCAGTACTTC.

The chain employs TRBV4-1 and TRBJ2-3; a weak D match, TRBD1 (5 bases). V was trimmed by 1 base and J by 3 bases, leaving 14 bases between them. The germline CDR1 and CDR2 sequences are MGHRA and YSYEKL. This CDR3 comprises 16 residues. The DNA of the CDR3 is TGCGCCAGCAGCCAAGCGGACACAGCTTTAACAGATACGCAGTATTTT. Translated, it gives CASSQADTALTDTQYF.

This sequence joins TRBV7-2 and TRBJ2-5; 10 nucleotides agree with TRBD1. CDR3 length equals 16 residues. The germline V gene has CDR1 SGHTA and CDR2 FQGNSA. J gave up 4 bases and V 1 base, and 6 bases lay outside the gene matches. In DNA, the CDR3 is TGTGCCAGCAGCTTAGTCTCGACAGGGGGCAGAGAGACCCAGTACTTC. Its translation: CASSLVSTGGRETQYF.

This chain connects TRBV6-5 to TRBJ2-2; 8 bases map to TRBD1. In germline, CDR1 is MNHEY, CDR2 SVGAGI. The CDR3 loop spans 15 amino acids. With V trimmed by 6 bases and J by 1 base, 4 bases remained unmatched. The CDR3 region has the DNA TGTGCCAGCAGAACCGGGACAGGGAACACCGGGGAGCTGTTTTTT. Translated, it gives CASRTGTGNTGELFF.

The sample holds a few counts of this clone. The chain couples TRBV4-1 to TRBJ2-7, with D tentatively TRBD2 (5 bases). Germline loops: CDR1 MGHRA, CDR2 YSYEKL. Trimming removed 0 bases from V and 3 bases from J, with 15 bases in between. This CDR3 region has 16 residues. The CDR3 loop reads CASSQDQSGGYYEQYF. The CDR3 bases are TGCGCCAGCAGCCAAGATCAAAGCGGCGGCTACTACGAGCAGTACTTC.

The V call is TRBV5-1, the J call TRBJ1-1, with 8 nucleotides matching TRBD1. Germline CDR1 is SGHRS and CDR2 is YFSETQ. The CDR3 is 13 residues long. The junction had 6 bases not matched to a gene; V was cut back by 1 base and J by 10 bases. CDR3: CASSLWTGNTAFF. DNA for the CDR3: TGCGCCAGCAGCTTGTGGACAGGGAATACAGCTTTCTTT. The complete variable domain, with remaining parts taken from reference TRBV5-1 and TRBJ1-1, reads KAGVTQTPRYLIKTRGQQVTLSCSPISGHRSVSWYQQTPGQGLQFLFEYFSETQRNKGNFPGRFSGRQFSNSRSEMNVSTLELGDSALYLCASSLWTGNTAFFGQGTRLTVV.

The CDR3 DNA reads TGTGCCAGCTCACTTCTGGGCCGTGAACAGCCCCAGCATTTT. The encoded protein is CASSLLGREQPQHF. The chain combines TRBV18 with TRBJ1-5, with unresolved D. The CDR3 length is 14 residues. Trimming took 4 bases from V and 7 from J, leaving 14 bases between them. Germline assignment: CDR1 KGHSH and CDR2 LQKENI. Looking up the rest from reference TRBV18 and TRBJ1-5 gives the full variable domain: NAGVMQNPRHLVRRRGQEARLRCSPMKGHSHVYWYRQLPEEGLKFMVYLQKENIIDESGMPKERFSAEFPKEGPSILRIQQVVRGDSAAYFCASSLLGREQPQHFGDGTRLSIL.

V is TRBV2 and J is TRBJ1-2; 7 bases are shared with TRBD1. The CDR3 covers 14 residues. Trimming took 5 bases from V and 8 from J; bases not matched to a gene: 11. Germline V gene data show CDR1 as SNHLY and CDR2 as FYNNEI. CDR3 amino acids: CASSKSTGTAGYTF. The CDR3 bases are TGTGCCAGCAGTAAATCTACGGGGACAGCGGGCTACACCTTC.